Following are 24 T cell receptor beta chains from one sample sequenced in a study of T cells in Graves' hyperthyroidism and ophthalmopathy. RNA transcripts served as the template for amplifying TCR beta CDR3 regions. The TCR CDR3 first-round RT-PCR relied on the HTBI primer set. Each CDR3 protein gets one entry after TCRdb re-called the multiplex PCR reads with MiXCR. Counted here are 600,000 to 850,000 distinct CDR3 sequences, under 20% occurring once; the ten biggest clones make up roughly 17%. Sequencing was carried out using blood. Every receptor here comes from a woman between 45 and 60 years old with Graves' hyperthyroidism that later progressed to Graves' ophthalmopathy.

This clonotype showed up many times. V is TRBV27 and J is TRBJ1-1, with D unclear. The germline gives CDR1 MNHEY, CDR2 SMNVEV (reference sequence). The V and J ends lost 6 bases and 11 bases respectively, with 7 bases between them. This CDR3 has 9 residues. The CDR3 protein is CASRTRAFF. CDR3 nucleotides: TGTGCCAGCAGGACCAGGGCTTTCTTT.

Comments on this clonotype: Just one base apart from a much larger clone, this may be a read error. CDR3 protein: CASSVAENQPQHF. The CDR3 region has the DNA TGTGCCAGCAGCGTAGCAGAAAATCAGCCCCAGCATTTT. This chain connects TRBV9 to TRBJ1-5; no definite D call. CDR3 size: 13 residues. Germline-derived CDR1 and CDR2 are SGDLS and YYNGEE. Deletions cut 0 bases from V and 4 bases from J, with 5 bases between.

This clonotype was observed at least ten times. The rearrangement uses TRBV11-2 and TRBJ1-1; no reliable D call. This CDR3 is built from 14 residues. Germline-derived CDR1 and CDR2 are SGHAT and FQNNGV. Trimming took off 6 bases at V and 0 bases at J, with 11 bases between the two ends. CDR3 bases: TGTGCCAGCAGATCCCCAGCTATGAACACTGAAGCTTTCTTT. Amino acids: CASRSPAMNTEAFF. The full variable domain, its missing parts supplied by reference TRBV11-2 and TRBJ1-1, is EAGVAQSPRYKIIEKRQSVAFWCNPISGHATLYWYQQILGQGPKLLIQFQNNGVVDDSQLPKDRFSAERLKGVDSTLKIQPAKLEDSAVYLCASRSPAMNTEAFFGQGTRLTVV.

This clonotype has a count of ten or more. The chain is built from TRBV4-1 and TRBJ1-1; a possible D gene is TRBD1 (5 bases). The CDR3 sequence is 16 residues long. V was shortened by 4 bases and J by 0 bases, with 15 bases between the two germline ends. CDR1 is MGHRA and CDR2 is YSYEKL in the germline V gene. Here the CDR3 DNA reads TGCGCCAGCAGCCTTGGGTGGCAGGGACTGAACACTGAAGCTTTCTTT. It is translated as CASSLGWQGLNTEAFF.

This chain links TRBV19 with TRBJ2-1, with TRBD1 matching 8 bases. Germline CDR1 LNHDA, CDR2 SQIVND (reference sequence). CDR3 length: 14 amino acids. Unmatched junction bases numbered 3, after V lost 7 bases and J lost 1 base. The DNA of the CDR3 is TGTGCCAGTACAGACAGGGGTTCCTACAATGAGCAGTTCTTC. Residues: CASTDRGSYNEQFF.

Ten or more counts support this clonotype. This sequence joins TRBV3-1 and TRBJ1-5, with 10 positions matching TRBD1. Germline V CDR1 and CDR2: LGHDT, YNNKEL (reference sequence). The V gene end was trimmed by 4 bases and the J gene end by 5 bases; junction bases not matched to a gene: 5. The CDR3 is made up of 15 amino acids. The CDR3, as DNA: TGTGCCAGCAGCCGTACCGGGACAGGGGATCAGCCCCAGCATTTT. It translates to CASSRTGTGDQPQHF.

This clonotype was counted many times. V and J are TRBV20-1 and TRBJ1-6; D is possibly TRBD1 (6 bases). V lost 2 bases and J lost 7, with 15 bases in between. Per germline, CDR1 DFQATT and CDR2 SNEGSKA (reference sequence). The CDR3 consists of 15 residues. In DNA form, the CDR3 reads TGCAGTGCTAGATTCCCAGGGGCAGGGAATTCACCCCTCCACTTT. Translation gives CSARFPGAGNSPLHF.

This clonotype was observed at least ten times. This chain uses TRBV12-3 or TRBV12-4 with TRBJ1-1; D is possibly TRBD1 (5 bases). V lost 2 bases and J 1 base, leaving 14 bases between the germline ends. CDR3 length: 16 residues. The CDR3: CASSLKGYRKNTEAFF. DNA for the CDR3: TGTGCCAGCAGTTTAAAGGGGTACAGAAAGAACACTGAAGCTTTCTTT.

This chain joins TRBV7-9 and TRBJ2-1; 11 nucleotides line up with TRBD2. The V segment lost 5 bases and the J segment 8 bases; nucleotides outside the gene matches: 5. The CDR3 spans 14 residues. The germline V gene encodes CDR1 SEHNR and CDR2 FQNEAQ (reference sequence). CDR3 sequence reads: CASSPTSGADEQFF. As DNA, the CDR3 is TGTGCCAGCAGCCCGACTAGCGGGGCCGATGAGCAGTTCTTC.

This clonotype was detected ten times or more. The rearrangement uses TRBV4-1 and TRBJ2-5; D remains unclear. V was cut by 0 bases and J by 5 bases, with 10 bases left in between. Per the germline V gene, CDR1 is MGHRA and CDR2 is YSYEKL. This CDR3 comprises 14 residues. The CDR3 spells CASSQEAHGETQYF. For the CDR3, the DNA is TGCGCCAGCAGCCAAGAGGCCCACGGCGAGACCCAGTACTTC.

V and J are TRBV10-1 and TRBJ2-1; D possibly uses TRBD1 or TRBD2 (5 bases each). This CDR3 contains 15 residues. The germline V and J ends were trimmed by 4 bases and 4 bases, with 14 bases remaining between them. Germline V gene data show CDR1 as WNHNN and CDR2 as SYGVQD (reference sequence). This CDR3 reads CASSARDGPYNEQFF. CDR3 DNA: TGCGCCAGCAGTGCCCGGGACGGCCCTTACAATGAGCAGTTCTTC.

This clonotype was counted ten times or more. The V and J genes are TRBV12-3 or TRBV12-4 and TRBJ2-1; TRBD1 might be the D (6 bases). The CDR3 loop spans 16 amino acids. V dropped 3 bases and J dropped 5 bases, with 17 bases sitting between them. As DNA, the CDR3 is TGTGCCAGCAGTTTTTTGGTAACAGGGTGGCACAATGAGCAGTTCTTC. Translated: CASSFLVTGWHNEQFF.

In its sample, this clonotype was seen a few times. The chain has TRBV3-1 and TRBJ2-6; a weak D match, TRBD2 (5 bases). V was trimmed by 1 base and J by 3 bases, leaving 13 bases between them. The V gene's germline CDR1 is LGHDT and CDR2 YNNKEL (reference sequence). The CDR3 runs to 17 residues. CDR3 coding DNA: TGTGCCAGCAGCCAAGTGGCTCGAACTAGTGGGGCCAACGTCCTGACTTTC. Residues: CASSQVARTSGANVLTF.

A word on this clonotype: This may arise from a read error, as a much more abundant clone is one base away. This chain connects TRBV5-1 to TRBJ1-2; tentatively, D is TRBD1 (6 bases). Germline CDR1 SGHRS, CDR2 YFSETQ. The CDR3 length is 15 residues. The CDR3 spells CASGLNAGEGYGYTF. The CDR3 DNA follows: TGCGCCAGCGGCTTAAACGCAGGGGAGGGCTATGGCTACACCTTC.

In this sample, this clonotype turned up once. A much larger clonotype is one base distant, so this may be a read error. The J gene is TRBJ1-2, the V gene TRBV20-1, with D maybe TRBD1 (5 bases). CDR3 length: 14 residues. CDR1 DFQATT and CDR2 SNEGSKA come from the germline V gene (reference sequence). For the CDR3, the DNA is TGCAGTGCTAGGTTTCAAGGGGTGGCGGATGGCCACACCTTC. Its translation: CSARFQGVADGHTF.

This clonotype has at least ten counts. This chain joins TRBV11-2 and TRBJ2-7; D remains ambiguous. V lost 0 bases and J lost 6, with 9 bases in between. The length of the CDR3 is 13 residues. Germline CDR1 reads SGHAT; CDR2 reads FQNNGV. This CDR3 reads CASSLDPNSEQYF. The CDR3 bases are TGTGCCAGCAGCTTAGATCCGAACAGCGAGCAGTACTTC. The full variable domain, completed using reference TRBV11-2 and TRBJ2-7, is EAGVAQSPRYKIIEKRQSVAFWCNPISGHATLYWYQQILGQGPKLLIQFQNNGVVDDSQLPKDRFSAERLKGVDSTLKIQPAKLEDSAVYLCASSLDPNSEQYFGPGTRLTVT.

This clonotype was counted only a few times. V gene TRBV11-2 combines with J gene TRBJ1-5; D remains unclear. Trimming stripped 5 bases from V and 4 bases from J, with 15 bases between. This CDR3 contains 15 residues. Germline V gene lookup returns CDR1 SGHAT and CDR2 FQNNGV. The CDR3 loop is CASSSEISGNQPQHF. The CDR3 DNA reads as TGTGCCAGCAGCAGTGAAATATCGGGAAATCAGCCCCAGCATTTT.

This clonotype occurred many times. The V gene is TRBV7-9, the J gene TRBJ1-1; tentative D call: TRBD1 (6 bases). The V end was cut by 4 bases, the J end by 7 bases, with 10 bases between. Germline-derived CDR1 and CDR2 are SEHNR and FQNEAQ (reference sequence). This CDR3 spans 12 amino acids. CDR3 DNA: TGTGCCAGCAGCTCGGACAGCCTTGAAGCTTTCTTT. It translates to CASSSDSLEAFF.

The V gene is TRBV6-4, the J gene TRBJ2-1; no clear D gene. Trimming took off 2 bases at V and 2 bases at J, with 10 bases between the two ends. In germline, CDR1 is MRHNA, CDR2 SNTAGT. This CDR3 has 15 amino acids. CDR3 sequence (DNA): TGTGCCAGCAGTGACACCGATACTACCTACAATGAGCAGTTCTTC. This sequence encodes CASSDTDTTYNEQFF.

This clonotype was seen repeatedly, ten times or more. The rearrangement uses TRBV6-1 and TRBJ1-2; D is unresolved. This CDR3 comprises 14 residues. The germline V gene has CDR1 MNHNS and CDR2 SASEGT. Trimming shortened V by 0 bases and J by 8 bases, and 13 bases separated the two germline ends. The CDR3 bases are TGTGCCAGCAGTGAAGCGCATCGACTAATGGGCTACACCTTC. Its translation is CASSEAHRLMGYTF.

This clonotype was recorded at least ten times. The rearrangement uses TRBV12-3 or TRBV12-4 and TRBJ2-5; D ambiguous. The CDR3 is 13 amino acids. V was cut by 5 bases and J by 1 base, with 8 bases left in between. The CDR3 nucleotides read TGTGCCAGCAGTCCACTGCTCCAAGAGACCCAGTACTTC. It specifies CASSPLLQETQYF.

V usage is TRBV9 and J usage is TRBJ1-3; the D is unclear. The CDR3 is 14 amino acids. V was clipped by 3 bases and J by 3 bases, with 10 bases between them. Per the germline V gene, CDR1 is SGDLS and CDR2 is YYNGEE. The CDR3 DNA is TGTGCCAGCAGCGCGAGGGCCGTTGGAAACACCATATATTTT. Protein product: CASSARAVGNTIYF.

To note about this clonotype: This sequence may be a read error, since a much larger clone differs from it by one base. This chain links TRBV10-3 with TRBJ2-1, with D tentatively TRBD1 (5 bases). With 8 bases removed from V and 2 bases from J, the gap between germline ends came to 10 bases. The length of the CDR3 is 13 residues. CDR1 ENHRY and CDR2 SYGVKD come from the germline V gene. The DNA of the CDR3 is TGTGCCATCCTCCGGACACCCTACAATGAGCAGTTCTTC. Amino acid sequence: CAILRTPYNEQFF.

This clonotype has a count of ten or more. This rearrangement joins TRBV6-1 to TRBJ1-5; D is perhaps TRBD1 (6 bases). The CDR3 totals 15 residues. V dropped 7 bases and J dropped 4 bases, with 17 bases sitting between them. Germline-derived CDR1 and CDR2 are MNHNS and SASEGT. CDR3: CASNSRVGANQPQHF. DNA for the CDR3: TGTGCCAGCAACTCGAGGGTGGGGGCGAATCAGCCCCAGCATTTT.